The 3 T cell receptor beta chains below come from one sample, sequenced in a study of blood T cell repertoires in COVID-19. The protocol was immunoSEQ multiplex PCR, while the TCRdb copy is restricted to in-frame clones and leaves out a portion. The sample shows more than 200,000 clones, about 80% of them seen only once. Sequencing was carried out using peripheral blood. These receptors were collected from an elderly woman with active or convalescent COVID-19.

V is TRBV2 and J is TRBJ1-5; TRBD1 is a possible D gene (5 bases). Germline CDR1 is SNHLY and CDR2 is FYNNEI. This CDR3 contains 14 residues. The V end lost 2 bases, the J end lost 4 bases, and 9 bases lay between the germline ends. For the CDR3, the DNA is TGTGCCAGCAGTGAACAGGGTATGAATCAGCCCCAGCATTTT. Translating it yields CASSEQGMNQPQHF. The variable domain in full, with the rest retrieved from reference TRBV2 and TRBJ1-5, is EPEVTQTPSHQVTQMGQEVILRCVPISNHLYFYWYRQILGQKVEFLVSFYNNEISEKSEIFDDQFSVERPDGSNFTLKIRSTKLEDSAMYFCASSEQGMNQPQHFGDGTRLSIL.

This sequence joins TRBV19 and TRBJ1-5; TRBD1 is a possible D gene (6 bases). CDR1 and CDR2 from the germline V gene are LNHDA and SQIVND (reference sequence). The CDR3 runs 14 residues. The V end lost 10 bases, the J end lost 6 bases, and 19 bases lay between the germline ends. CDR3 in amino acids: CATSGTPVFQPQHF. The DNA of the CDR3 is TGTGCCACCTCCGGGACACCGGTTTTTCAGCCCCAGCATTTT. The full variable domain, in which reference TRBV19 and TRBJ1-5 provide the parts outside the CDR3, is DGGITQSPKYLFRKEGQNVTLSCEQNLNHDAMYWYRQDPGQGLRLIYYSQIVNDFQKGDIAEGYSVSREKKESFPLTVTSAQKNPTAFYLCATSGTPVFQPQHFGDGTRLSIL.

CDR3 protein: CATWDSPLGNTIYF. The DNA for the CDR3 is TGTGCCACATGGGACAGTCCCCTTGGAAACACCATATATTTT. The gene calls are TRBV6-5 and TRBJ1-3, with 7 bases matching TRBD1. V lost 10 bases, J lost 3 bases, and 9 bases stayed unmatched. The CDR3 is made up of 14 amino acids. CDR1 is MNHEY, CDR2 SVGAGI, per germline.